The text below deals with one T cell receptor (beta chain). The CDR3 length is 11 residues. CDR1 is SGHTA and CDR2 is FQGTGA in the germline V gene. V was pared by 11 bases and J by 7 bases, with 12 bases between. The data derive from a study of blood T cell repertoires in COVID-19. Original handling: Scientists estimated how many nucleated cells there were by amplifying reference gene primers. Clones were sequenced by immunoSEQ multiplex PCR, and TCRdb holds only the in-frame ones, with some missing. That table is the source of V, J and clone size, and D and trimming were worked out from the DNA. The data contain roughly 160,000 clones, roughly nine tenths of them seen just once; the ten biggest clones take up around 24%.

The TCR comes from a man aged 55 to 69 with acute or convalescent COVID-19. The chain has TRBV7-3 and TRBJ1-5; perhaps TRBD1 as D (6 bases). Source material: peripheral blood. Written as DNA, the CDR3 is TGTGCCTACGGACAGTGGCAGCCCCAGCATTTT. Translation gives CAYGQWQPQHF.